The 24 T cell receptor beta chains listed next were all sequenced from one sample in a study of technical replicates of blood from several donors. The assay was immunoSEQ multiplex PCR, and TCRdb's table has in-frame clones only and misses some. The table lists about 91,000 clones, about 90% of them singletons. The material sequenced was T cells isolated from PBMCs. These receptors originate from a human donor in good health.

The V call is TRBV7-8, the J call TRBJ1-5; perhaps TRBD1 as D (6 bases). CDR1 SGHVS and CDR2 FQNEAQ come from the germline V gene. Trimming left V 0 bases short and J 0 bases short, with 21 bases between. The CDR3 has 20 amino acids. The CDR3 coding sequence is TGTGCCAGCAGCTTAGCGGGGGGCGGGGAGGGCGTCTATAGCAATCAGCCCCAGCATTTT. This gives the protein CASSLAGGGEGVYSNQPQHF.

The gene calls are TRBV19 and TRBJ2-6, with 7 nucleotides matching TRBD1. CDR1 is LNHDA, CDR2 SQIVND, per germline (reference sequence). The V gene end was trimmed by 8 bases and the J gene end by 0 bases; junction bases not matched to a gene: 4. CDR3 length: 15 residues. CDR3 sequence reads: CASAAGGSGANVLTF. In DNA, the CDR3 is TGTGCCAGTGCGGCAGGGGGCTCTGGGGCCAACGTCCTGACTTTC.

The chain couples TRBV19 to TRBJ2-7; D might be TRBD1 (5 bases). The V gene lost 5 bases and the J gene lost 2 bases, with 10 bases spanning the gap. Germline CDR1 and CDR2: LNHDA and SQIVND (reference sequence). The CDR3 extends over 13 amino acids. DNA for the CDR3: TGTGCCAGTAGTTCTGGCAGGGCCTACGAGCAGTACTTC. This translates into CASSSGRAYEQYF. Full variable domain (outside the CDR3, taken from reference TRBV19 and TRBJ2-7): DGGITQSPKYLFRKEGQNVTLSCEQNLNHDAMYWYRQDPGQGLRLIYYSQIVNDFQKGDIAEGYSVSREKKESFPLTVTSAQKNPTAFYLCASSSGRAYEQYFGPGTRLTVT.

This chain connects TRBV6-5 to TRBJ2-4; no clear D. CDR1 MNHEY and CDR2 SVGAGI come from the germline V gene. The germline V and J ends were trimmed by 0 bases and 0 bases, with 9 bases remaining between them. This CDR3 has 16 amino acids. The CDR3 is CASSYSRSRAKNIQYF. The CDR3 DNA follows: TGTGCCAGCAGTTACTCGAGGTCCCGAGCCAAAAACATTCAGTACTTC.

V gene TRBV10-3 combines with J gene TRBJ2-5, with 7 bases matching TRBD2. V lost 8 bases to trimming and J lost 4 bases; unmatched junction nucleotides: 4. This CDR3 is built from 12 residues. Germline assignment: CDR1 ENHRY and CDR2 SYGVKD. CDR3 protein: CAIGGGRETQYF. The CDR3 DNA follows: TGTGCCATCGGGGGGGGACGAGAGACCCAGTACTTC.

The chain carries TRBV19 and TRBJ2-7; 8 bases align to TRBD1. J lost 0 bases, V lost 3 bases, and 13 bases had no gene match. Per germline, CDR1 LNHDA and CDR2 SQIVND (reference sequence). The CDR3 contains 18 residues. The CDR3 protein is CASSIRQGAPTDSYEQYF. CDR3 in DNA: TGTGCCAGTAGTATCCGCCAGGGGGCCCCAACCGACTCCTACGAGCAGTACTTC.

DNA for the CDR3: TGTGCCAGCTCACCGTCCGGGACTCCTTGGGAGCAGTTCTTC. Translating it yields CASSPSGTPWEQFF. The genes are TRBV18 and TRBJ2-1; D perhaps matches TRBD2 (6 bases). V dropped 3 bases and J dropped 10 bases, with 16 bases sitting between them. The CDR3 is 14 residues long. Germline V gives CDR1 KGHSH, CDR2 LQKENI.

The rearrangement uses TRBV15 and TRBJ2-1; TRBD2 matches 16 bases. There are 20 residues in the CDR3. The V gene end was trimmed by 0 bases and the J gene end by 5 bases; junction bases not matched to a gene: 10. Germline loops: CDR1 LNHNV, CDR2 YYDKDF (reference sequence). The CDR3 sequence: CATSRDRGLAGGPSNNEQFF. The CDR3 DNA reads TGTGCCACCAGCAGAGATCGGGGACTAGCGGGAGGGCCTTCCAACAATGAGCAGTTCTTC. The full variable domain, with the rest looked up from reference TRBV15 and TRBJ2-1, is DAMVIQNPRYQVTQFGKPVTLSCSQTLNHNVMYWYQQKSSQAPKLLFHYYDKDFNNEADTPDNFQSRRPNTSFCFLDIRSPGLGDTAMYLCATSRDRGLAGGPSNNEQFFGPGTRLTVL.

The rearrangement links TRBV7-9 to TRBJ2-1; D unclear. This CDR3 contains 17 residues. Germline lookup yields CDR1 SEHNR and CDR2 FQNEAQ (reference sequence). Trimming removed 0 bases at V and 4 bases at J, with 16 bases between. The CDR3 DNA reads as TGTGCCAGCAGCTTAGCGCCACAATCCAAGTTATACAATGAGCAGTTCTTC. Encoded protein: CASSLAPQSKLYNEQFF.

CDR3: CASSWGDRLRADGYTF. CDR3 sequence (DNA): TGTGCCAGCAGCTGGGGGGACAGACTAAGAGCTGATGGCTACACCTTC. The gene calls are TRBV7-2 and TRBJ1-2, with 7 bases lining up with TRBD1. J gave up 6 bases and V 4 bases, and 14 bases lay outside the gene matches. The germline CDR1 and CDR2 sequences are SGHTA and FQGNSA. The CDR3 has 16 amino acids.

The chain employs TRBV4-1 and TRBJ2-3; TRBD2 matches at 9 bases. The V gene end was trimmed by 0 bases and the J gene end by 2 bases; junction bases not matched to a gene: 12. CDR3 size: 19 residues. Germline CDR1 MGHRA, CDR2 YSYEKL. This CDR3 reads CASSQEGTSWGSDTDTQYF. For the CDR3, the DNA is TGCGCCAGCAGCCAAGAGGGGACTAGCTGGGGCTCCGACACAGATACGCAGTATTTT.

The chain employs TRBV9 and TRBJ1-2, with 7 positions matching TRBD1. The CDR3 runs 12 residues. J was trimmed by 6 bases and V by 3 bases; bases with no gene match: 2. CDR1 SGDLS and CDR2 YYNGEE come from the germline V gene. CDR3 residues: CASSATGHGYTF. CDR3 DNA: TGTGCCAGCAGCGCGACAGGGCATGGCTACACCTTC.

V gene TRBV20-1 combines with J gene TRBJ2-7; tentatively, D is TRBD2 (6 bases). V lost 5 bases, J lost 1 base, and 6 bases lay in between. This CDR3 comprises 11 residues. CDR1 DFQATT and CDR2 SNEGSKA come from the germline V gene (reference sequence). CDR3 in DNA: TGCAGTGCTGCGGGGTCCTACGAGCAGTACTTC. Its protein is CSAAGSYEQYF.

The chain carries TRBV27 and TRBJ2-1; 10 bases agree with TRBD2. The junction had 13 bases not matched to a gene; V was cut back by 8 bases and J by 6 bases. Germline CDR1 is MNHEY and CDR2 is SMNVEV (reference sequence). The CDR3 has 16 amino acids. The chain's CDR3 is CASGTYRLAGGNEQFF. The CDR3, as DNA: TGTGCCAGCGGGACGTATAGGTTAGCGGGGGGCAATGAGCAGTTCTTC.

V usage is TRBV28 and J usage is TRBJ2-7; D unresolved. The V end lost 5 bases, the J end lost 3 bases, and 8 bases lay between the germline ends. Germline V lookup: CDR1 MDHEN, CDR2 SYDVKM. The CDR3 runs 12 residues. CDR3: CASSQAYYEQYF. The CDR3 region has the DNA TGTGCCAGCAGTCAGGCGTACTACGAGCAGTACTTC.

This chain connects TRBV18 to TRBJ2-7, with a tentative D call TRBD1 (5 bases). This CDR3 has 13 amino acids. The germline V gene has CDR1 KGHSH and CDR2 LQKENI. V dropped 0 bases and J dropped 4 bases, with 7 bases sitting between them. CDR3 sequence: CASSPPSGYEQYF. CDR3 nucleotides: TGTGCCAGCTCACCACCCTCAGGGTACGAGCAGTACTTC.

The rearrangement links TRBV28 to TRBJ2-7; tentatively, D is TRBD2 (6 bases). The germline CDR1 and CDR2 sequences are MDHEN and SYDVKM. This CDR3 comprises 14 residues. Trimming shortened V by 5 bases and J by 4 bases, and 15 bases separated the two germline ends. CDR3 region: CASSPSLALYEQYF. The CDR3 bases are TGTGCCAGCAGTCCGAGCCTAGCGCTGTACGAGCAGTACTTC. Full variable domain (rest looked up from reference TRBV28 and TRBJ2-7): DVKVTQSSRYLVKRTGEKVFLECVQDMDHENMFWYRQDPGLGLRLIYFSYDVKMKEKGDIPEGYSVSREKKERFSLILESASTNQTSMYLCASSPSLALYEQYFGPGTRLTVT.

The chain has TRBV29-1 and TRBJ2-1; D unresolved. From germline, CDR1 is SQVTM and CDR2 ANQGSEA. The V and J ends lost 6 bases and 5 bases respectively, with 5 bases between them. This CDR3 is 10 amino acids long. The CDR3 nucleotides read TGCAGCGTCGGAGACAATGAGCAGTTCTTC. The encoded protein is CSVGDNEQFF.

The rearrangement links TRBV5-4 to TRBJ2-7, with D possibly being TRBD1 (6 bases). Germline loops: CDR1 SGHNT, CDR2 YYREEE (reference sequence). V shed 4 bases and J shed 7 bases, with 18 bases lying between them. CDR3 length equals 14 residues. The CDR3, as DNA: TGTGCCAGCAGCGCAACAGGGCCCTCTTTAGAGCAGTACTTC. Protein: CASSATGPSLEQYF. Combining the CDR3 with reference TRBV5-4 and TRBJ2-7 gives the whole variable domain ETGVTQSPTHLIKTRGQQVTLRCSSQSGHNTVSWYQQALGQGPQFIFQYYREEENGRGNFPPRFSGLQFPNYSSELNVNALELDDSALYLCASSATGPSLEQYFGPGTRLTVT.

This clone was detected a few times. The CDR3 here is CASSLALEYEQYF. The CDR3 nucleotides are TGTGCCAGCAGCTTAGCGTTAGAATACGAGCAGTACTTC. The J gene is TRBJ2-7, the V gene TRBV11-2; unclear D gene. V lost 1 base, J lost 4 bases, and 8 bases lay in between. CDR3 length: 13 residues. Germline V gene sequence: CDR1 SGHAT, CDR2 FQNNGV. The variable domain in full, with the rest retrieved from reference TRBV11-2 and TRBJ2-7, is EAGVAQSPRYKIIEKRQSVAFWCNPISGHATLYWYQQILGQGPKLLIQFQNNGVVDDSQLPKDRFSAERLKGVDSTLKIQPAKLEDSAVYLCASSLALEYEQYFGPGTRLTVT.

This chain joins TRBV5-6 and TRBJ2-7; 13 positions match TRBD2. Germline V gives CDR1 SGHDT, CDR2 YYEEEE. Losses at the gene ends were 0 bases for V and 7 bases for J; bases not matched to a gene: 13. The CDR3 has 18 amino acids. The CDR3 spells CASSLDSGLAGARGEQYF. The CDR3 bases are TGTGCCAGCAGCTTGGATTCAGGACTAGCGGGAGCACGAGGGGAGCAGTACTTC.

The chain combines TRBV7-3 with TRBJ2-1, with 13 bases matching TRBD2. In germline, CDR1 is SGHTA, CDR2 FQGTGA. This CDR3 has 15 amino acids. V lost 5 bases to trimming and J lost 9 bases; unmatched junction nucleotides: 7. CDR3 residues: CASSQGLAGEGEQFF. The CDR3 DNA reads TGTGCCAGCAGCCAAGGACTAGCGGGGGAGGGTGAGCAGTTCTTC.

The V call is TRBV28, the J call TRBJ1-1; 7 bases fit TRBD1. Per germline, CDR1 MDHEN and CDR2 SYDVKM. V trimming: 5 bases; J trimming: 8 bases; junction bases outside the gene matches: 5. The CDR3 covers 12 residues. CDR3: CASSARDREAFF. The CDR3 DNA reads TGTGCCAGCAGTGCCAGGGACAGAGAAGCTTTCTTT.

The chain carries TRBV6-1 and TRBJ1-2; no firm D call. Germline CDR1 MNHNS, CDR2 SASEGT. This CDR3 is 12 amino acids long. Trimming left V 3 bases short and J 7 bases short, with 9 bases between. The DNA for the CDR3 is TGTGCCAGCAGTGAGTGGCGGAGTGGCTACACCTTC. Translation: CASSEWRSGYTF.